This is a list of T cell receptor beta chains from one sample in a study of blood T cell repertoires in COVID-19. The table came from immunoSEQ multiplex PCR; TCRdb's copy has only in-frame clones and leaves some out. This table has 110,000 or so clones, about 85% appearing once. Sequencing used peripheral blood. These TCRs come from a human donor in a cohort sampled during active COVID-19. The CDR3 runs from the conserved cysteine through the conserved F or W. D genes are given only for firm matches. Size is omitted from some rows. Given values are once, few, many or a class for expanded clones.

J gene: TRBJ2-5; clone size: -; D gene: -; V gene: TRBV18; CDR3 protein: CASSLQVQETQYF; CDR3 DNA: TGTGCCAGCTCGTTGCAGGTTCAAGAGACCCAGTACTTC
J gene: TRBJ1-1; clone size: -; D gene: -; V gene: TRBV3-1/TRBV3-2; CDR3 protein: CASSQVGGFTEAFF; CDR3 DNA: TGTGCCAGCAGCCAAGTTGGCGGTTTCACTGAAGCTTTCTTT
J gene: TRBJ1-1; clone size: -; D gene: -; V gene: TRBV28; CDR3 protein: CAIQLGGYDTEAFF; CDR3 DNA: TGTGCCATCCAACTGGGGGGGTACGACACTGAAGCTTTCTTT
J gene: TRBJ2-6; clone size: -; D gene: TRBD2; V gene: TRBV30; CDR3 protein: CAWTTELAGGNLWVANVLTF; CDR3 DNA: TGTGCCTGGACTACGGAACTAGCGGGGGGGAACCTCTGGGTGGCCAACGTCCTGACTTTC
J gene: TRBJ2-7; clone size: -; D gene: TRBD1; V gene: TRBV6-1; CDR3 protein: CASREGQGVPYEQYF; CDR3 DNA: TGTGCCAGCAGAGAAGGACAGGGGGTCCCCTACGAGCAGTACTTC
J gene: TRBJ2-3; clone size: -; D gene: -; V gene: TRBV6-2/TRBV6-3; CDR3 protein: CASSYASRTDTQYF; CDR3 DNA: TGTGCCAGCAGTTACGCGTCACGCACAGATACGCAGTATTTT
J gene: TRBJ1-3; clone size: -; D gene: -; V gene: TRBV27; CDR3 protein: CASSFRNTIYF; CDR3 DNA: TGTGCCAGCAGTTTTAGAAACACCATATATTTT
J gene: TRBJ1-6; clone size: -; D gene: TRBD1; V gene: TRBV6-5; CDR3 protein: CASSYDRERGSPLHF; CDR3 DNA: TGTGCCAGCAGTTACGACAGGGAACGAGGTTCACCCCTCCACTTT
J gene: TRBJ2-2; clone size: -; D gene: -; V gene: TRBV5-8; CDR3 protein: CASSLEGTGELFF; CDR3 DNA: TGTGCCAGCAGCTTGGAGGGGACCGGGGAGCTGTTTTTT
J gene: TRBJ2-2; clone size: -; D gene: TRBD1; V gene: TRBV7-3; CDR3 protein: CASSSQGSNTGELFF; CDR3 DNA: TGTGCCAGCAGCTCACAGGGGTCGAACACCGGGGAGCTGTTTTTT
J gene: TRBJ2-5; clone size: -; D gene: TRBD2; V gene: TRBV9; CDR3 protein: CASSKMPSGGWQETQYF; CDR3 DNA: TGTGCCAGCAGCAAGATGCCTAGCGGGGGATGGCAAGAGACCCAGTACTTC
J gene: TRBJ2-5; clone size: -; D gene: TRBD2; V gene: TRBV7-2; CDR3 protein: CASSPSMGLAGEETQYF; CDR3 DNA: TGTGCCAGCAGCCCTTCCATGGGACTAGCGGGGGAAGAGACCCAGTACTTC
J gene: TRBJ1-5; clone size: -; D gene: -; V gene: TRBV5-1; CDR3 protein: CASRETSNQPQHF; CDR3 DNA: TGCGCCAGCAGGGAGACTAGCAATCAGCCCCAGCATTTT
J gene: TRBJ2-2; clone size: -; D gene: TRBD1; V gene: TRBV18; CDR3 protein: CASSRGQGGTGELFF; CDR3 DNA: TGTGCCAGCTCACGAGGACAGGGAGGCACCGGGGAGCTGTTTTTT
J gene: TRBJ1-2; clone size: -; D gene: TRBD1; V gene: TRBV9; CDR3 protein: CASSVDRGLLGGYTF; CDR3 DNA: TGTGCCAGCAGCGTAGACAGGGGGCTGCTTGGGGGCTACACCTTC
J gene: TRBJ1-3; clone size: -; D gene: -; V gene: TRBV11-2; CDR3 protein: CASSLDVNSGNTIYF; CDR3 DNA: TGTGCCAGCAGCTTAGATGTCAACTCTGGAAACACCATATATTTT
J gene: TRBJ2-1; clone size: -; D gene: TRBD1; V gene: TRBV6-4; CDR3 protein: CASSAWTGDQEQFF; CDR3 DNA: TGTGCCAGCAGTGCTTGGACAGGGGATCAAGAGCAGTTCTTC
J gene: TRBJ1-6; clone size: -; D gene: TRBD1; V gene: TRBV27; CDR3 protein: CASSLWDSRNSPLHF; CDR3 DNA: TGTGCCAGCAGTCTGTGGGACAGTCGGAATTCACCCCTCCACTTT
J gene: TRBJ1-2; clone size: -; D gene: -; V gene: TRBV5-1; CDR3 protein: CASSPYAGQANYGYTF; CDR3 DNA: TGCGCCAGCTCCCCCTACGCAGGGCAAGCTAACTATGGCTACACCTTC
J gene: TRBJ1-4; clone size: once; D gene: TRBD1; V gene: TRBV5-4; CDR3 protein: CASSLGQGATNEKLFF; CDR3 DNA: TGTGCCAGCAGCTTGGGACAGGGGGCAACTAATGAAAAACTGTTTTTT
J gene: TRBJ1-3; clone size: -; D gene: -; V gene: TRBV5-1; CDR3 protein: CASSPGLTSSGNTIYF; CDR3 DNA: TGCGCCAGCAGCCCGGGACTGACTAGCTCTGGAAACACCATATATTTT
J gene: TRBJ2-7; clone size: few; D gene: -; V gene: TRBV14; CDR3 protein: CASSRAGTGRYEQYF; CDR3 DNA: TGTGCCAGCAGCCGCGCGGGTACAGGGCGATACGAGCAGTACTTC
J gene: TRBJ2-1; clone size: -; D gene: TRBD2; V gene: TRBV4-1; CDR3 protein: CASSHSPGTSGYNEQFF; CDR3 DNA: TGCGCCAGCAGCCATTCCCCCGGGACTAGCGGGTACAATGAGCAGTTCTTC
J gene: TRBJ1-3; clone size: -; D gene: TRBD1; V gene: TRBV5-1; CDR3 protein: CASSPGQGVYTIYF; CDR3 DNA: TGCGCCAGCAGCCCGGGACAGGGGGTATACACCATATATTTT
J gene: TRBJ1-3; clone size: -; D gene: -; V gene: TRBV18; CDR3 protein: CASSPLRQGPGGNTIYF; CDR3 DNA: TGTGCCAGCTCACCATTGCGGCAAGGGCCGGGGGGAAACACCATATATTTT
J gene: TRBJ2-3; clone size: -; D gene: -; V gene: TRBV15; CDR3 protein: CATSRERGLGRDTQYF; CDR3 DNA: TGTGCCACCAGCAGAGAGCGGGGTTTGGGGCGGGATACGCAGTATTTT
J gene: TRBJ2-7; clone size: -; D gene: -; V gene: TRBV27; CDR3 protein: CASRFGREGNEQYF; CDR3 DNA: TGTGCCAGCAGGTTTGGGCGGGAAGGCAACGAGCAGTACTTC
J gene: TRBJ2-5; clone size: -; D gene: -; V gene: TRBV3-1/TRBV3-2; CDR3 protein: CASSQEGAITQYF; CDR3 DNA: TGTGCCAGCAGCCAAGAGGGAGCCATCACTCAGTACTTC
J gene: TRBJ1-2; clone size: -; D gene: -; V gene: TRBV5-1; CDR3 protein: CASSTTRDTSEDGYTF; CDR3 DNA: TGCGCCAGCAGCACTACTCGGGACACCTCGGAGGACGGCTACACCTTC
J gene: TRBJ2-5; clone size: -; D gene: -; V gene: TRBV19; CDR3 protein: CASGRETQYF; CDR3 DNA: TGTGCCAGTGGGAGGGAGACCCAGTACTTC